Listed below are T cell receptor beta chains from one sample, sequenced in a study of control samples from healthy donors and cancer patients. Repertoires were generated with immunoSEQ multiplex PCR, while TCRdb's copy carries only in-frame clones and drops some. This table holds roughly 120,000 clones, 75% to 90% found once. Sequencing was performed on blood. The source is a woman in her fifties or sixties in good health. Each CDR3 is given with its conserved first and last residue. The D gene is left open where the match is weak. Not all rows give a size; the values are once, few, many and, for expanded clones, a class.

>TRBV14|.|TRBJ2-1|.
CASSQPGWVGDEQFF
TGTGCCAGCAGCCAACCGGGCTGGGTCGGAGATGAGCAGTTCTTC
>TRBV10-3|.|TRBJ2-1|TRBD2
CAISDHASGGYNEQFF
TGTGCCATCAGTGATCATGCTAGCGGGGGGTACAATGAGCAGTTCTTC
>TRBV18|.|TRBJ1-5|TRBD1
CASSPTSGTGYQGNQPQHF
TGTGCCAGCTCACCGACCTCCGGGACAGGGTATCAGGGCAATCAGCCCCAGCATTTT
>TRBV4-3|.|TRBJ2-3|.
CASSQEDRSTQYF
TGCGCCAGCAGCCAAGAGGACAGATCGACGCAGTATTTT
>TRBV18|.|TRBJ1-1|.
CASSPYSRVQMNTEAFF
TGTGCCAGCTCACCATATTCCAGGGTCCAGATGAACACTGAAGCTTTCTTT
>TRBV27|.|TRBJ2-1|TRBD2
CASSLGLAGGPNTNEQFF
TGTGCCAGCAGTTTGGGACTAGCGGGAGGGCCGAATACCAATGAGCAGTTCTTC
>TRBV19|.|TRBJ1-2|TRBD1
CASSGTGGAYGYTF
TGTGCCAGTAGTGGGACAGGGGGCGCCTATGGCTACACCTTC
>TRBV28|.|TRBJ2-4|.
CASSNSRSTAKNIQYF
TGTGCCAGCAGCAACTCCCGGAGTACGGCCAAAAACATTCAGTACTTC
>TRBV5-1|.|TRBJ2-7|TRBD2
CASSRRGGGTTYEQYF
TGCGCCAGCAGCCGGAGGGGCGGGGGGACTACCTACGAGCAGTACTTC
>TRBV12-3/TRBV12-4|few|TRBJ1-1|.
CASSRQNEREAFF
TGTGCCAGCAGTAGACAAAACGAACGGGAAGCTTTCTTT
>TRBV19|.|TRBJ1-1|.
CASSKPRTALNTEAFF
TGTGCCAGTAGCAAACCCCGGACAGCCTTGAACACTGAAGCTTTCTTT
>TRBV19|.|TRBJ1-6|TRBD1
CATQQGGNSPLHF
TGTGCCACCCAACAGGGGGGTAATTCACCCCTCCACTTT
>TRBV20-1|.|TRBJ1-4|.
CSARTRQKLFF
TGCAGTGCTAGAACCAGGCAAAAACTGTTTTTT
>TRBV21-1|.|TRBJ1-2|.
CASSKKGRGTPTRGYTF
TGTGCCAGCAGCAAAAAAGGGCGGGGGACCCCTACGCGGGGCTACACCTTC
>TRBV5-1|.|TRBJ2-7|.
CASSLDLRTYEQYF
TGCGCCAGCAGCTTGGACCTTCGCACCTACGAGCAGTACTTC
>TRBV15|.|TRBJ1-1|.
CATSISQNTEAFF
TGTGCCACCAGCATAAGCCAGAACACTGAAGCTTTCTTT
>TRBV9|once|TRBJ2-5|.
CASSVGEETQYF
TGTGCCAGCAGCGTAGGAGAGGAGACCCAGTACTTC
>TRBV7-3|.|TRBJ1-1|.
CASSLMGTEAFF
TGTGCCAGCAGCTTAATGGGTACTGAAGCTTTCTTT
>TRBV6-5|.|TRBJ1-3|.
CASTPGSGNTIYF
TGTGCCAGCACCCCCGGGTCTGGAAACACCATATATTTT
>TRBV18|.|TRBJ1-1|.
CASSPQPMNTEAFF
TGTGCCAGCTCTCCTCAGCCCATGAACACTGAAGCTTTCTTT
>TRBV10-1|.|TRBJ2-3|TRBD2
CASSSGTSGGLGDTQYF
TGCGCCAGCAGCTCCGGGACTAGCGGGGGGTTGGGAGATACGCAGTATTTT
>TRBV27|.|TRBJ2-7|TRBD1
CASSTWTGGNNEQYF
TGTGCCAGCAGTACCTGGACAGGGGGTAACAACGAGCAGTACTTC
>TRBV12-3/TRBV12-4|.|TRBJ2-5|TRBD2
CASRNPGLDQYF
TGTGCCAGCAGGAACCCCGGACTAGACCAGTACTTC
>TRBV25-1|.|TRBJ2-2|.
CASSDGLFAGELFF
TGTGCCAGCAGTGATGGACTGTTTGCCGGGGAGCTGTTTTTT
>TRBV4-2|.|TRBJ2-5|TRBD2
CASSQGLAGGYQETQYF
TGTGCCAGCAGCCAAGGACTAGCGGGGGGGTATCAAGAGACCCAGTACTTC